This T cell receptor beta chain is drawn from a study of shared clonotypes between healthy human individuals. For the study at large: Three CD4 naive, three CD4 memory, two CD8 naive and one CD8 memory plate were used per donor. Points from the study as a whole: Sequencing depth was predicted to influence how clonotypes are shared among donors.

Germline assignment: CDR1 MNHEY and CDR2 SVGAGI. The V end was cut by 0 bases, the J end by 0 bases, with 5 bases between. The CDR3 runs 14 residues. Details on this clone: Antigen unknown.

Clones were read by immunoSEQ multiplex PCR, and TCRdb kept only the in-frame ones, dropping some. The data hold about 2 million clones, with 85% to 95% observed a single time. The sequence came from a man between 18 and 29 years old in good health. The sequenced sample was naive CD4+ T cells sorted from blood. Regarding subset: CD45RA+ positively selected. This rearrangement joins TRBV6-5 to TRBJ1-1; D call uncertain. The DNA for the CDR3 is TGTGCCAGCAGTTACTCGATGTTGAACACTGAAGCTTTCTTT. Amino acids: CASSYSMLNTEAFF.